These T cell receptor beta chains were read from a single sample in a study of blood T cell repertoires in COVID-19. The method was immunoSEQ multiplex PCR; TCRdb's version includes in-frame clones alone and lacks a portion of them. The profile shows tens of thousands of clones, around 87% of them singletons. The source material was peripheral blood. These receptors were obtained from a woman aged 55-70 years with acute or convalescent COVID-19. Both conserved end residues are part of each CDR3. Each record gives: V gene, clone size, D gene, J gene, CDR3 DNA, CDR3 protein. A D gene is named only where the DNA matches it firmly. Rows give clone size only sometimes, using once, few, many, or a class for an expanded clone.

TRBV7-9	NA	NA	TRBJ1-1	TGTGCCAGCAGCCCGGGGGGTTTACCCGAAGCTTTCTTT	CASSPGGLPEAFF
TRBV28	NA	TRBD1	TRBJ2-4	TGTGCCAGCAGGAATCCCGGGACAGGGAAAAACATTCAGTACTTC	CASRNPGTGKNIQYF
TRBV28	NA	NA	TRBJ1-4	TGTGCCAGCAGTTTTATGGGGAGTGAAAAACTGTTTTTT	CASSFMGSEKLFF
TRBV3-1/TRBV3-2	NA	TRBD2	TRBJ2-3	TGTGCCAGCAGCCCTCAATTGGGGACTAGCGGGAGGGCCAAAGATACGCAGTATTTT	CASSPQLGTSGRAKDTQYF
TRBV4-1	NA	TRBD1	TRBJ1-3	TGCGCCAGCAGCCACCCAACAGGGGAAAGGAGAAACACCATATATTTT	CASSHPTGERRNTIYF
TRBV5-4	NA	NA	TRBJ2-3	TGTGCCAGCAGCTTGGCAGGGGGGAGCACAGATACGCAGTATTTT	CASSLAGGSTDTQYF
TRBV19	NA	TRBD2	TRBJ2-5	TGTGCCAGTAGGACTAGCGGGGGGTTACAAGAGACCCAGTACTTC	CASRTSGGLQETQYF
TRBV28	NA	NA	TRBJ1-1	TGTGCCAGCAGTTTAGGATGGAGGCCCCGGAACACTGAAGCTTTCTTT	CASSLGWRPRNTEAFF
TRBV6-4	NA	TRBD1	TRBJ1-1	TGTGCCAGCGCAGGGGGCCGTGGGGACACTGAAGCTTTCTTT	CASAGGRGDTEAFF
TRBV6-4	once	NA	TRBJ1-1	TGTGCCAGCAGCCCAGGACTGACCGGAGCTTTCTTT	CASSPGLTGAFF
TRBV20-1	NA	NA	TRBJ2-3	TGCAGTGCTAGTGCTACTGGCACAGATACGCAGTATTTT	CSASATGTDTQYF
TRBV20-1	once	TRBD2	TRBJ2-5	TGCAGTGCTAGTCCCGGGACTATACAAGAGACCCAGTACTTC	CSASPGTIQETQYF
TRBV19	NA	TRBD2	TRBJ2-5	TGTGCCAGTACCGAAGGACTAGCGGGGGGTTATGAGACCCAGTACTTC	CASTEGLAGGYETQYF
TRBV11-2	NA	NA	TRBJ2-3	TGTGCCAGCAGCCGCTTCGTTGGAGCAGATACGCAGTATTTT	CASSRFVGADTQYF
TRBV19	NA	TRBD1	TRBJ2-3	TGTGCCAGTAGCAGACAGGGGGCAGATACGCAGTATTTT	CASSRQGADTQYF
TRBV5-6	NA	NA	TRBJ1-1	TGTGCCAGCAGCTTTCGGGTGGGGGGGAACACTGAAGCTTTCTTT	CASSFRVGGNTEAFF
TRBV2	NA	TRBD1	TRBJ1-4	TGTGCCAGCAGTGAAGACGGCAGGGGGAATGAAAAACTGTTTTTT	CASSEDGRGNEKLFF
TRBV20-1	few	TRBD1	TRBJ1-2	TGCAGTGCCGACAGGGGACTGGGCTACACCTTC	CSADRGLGYTF
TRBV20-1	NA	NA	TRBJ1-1	TGCAGTGCTCGGGCGGGGACTGAAGCTTTCTTT	CSARAGTEAFF
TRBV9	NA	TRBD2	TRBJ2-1	TGTGCCAGCAGCGTATTTAGCGGGAGGGAATCCTACAATGAGCAGTTCTTC	CASSVFSGRESYNEQFF